This T cell receptor beta chain appears in the sequencing data of a study of blood T cell repertoires in COVID-19. V gave up 6 bases and J gave up 3 bases, with 18 bases separating them. The CDR3 length is 15 residues. The germline CDR1 and CDR2 sequences are LNHDA and SQIVND (reference sequence). This clone has a handful of counts. Per the original data handling: Cell counts per sample came from amplifying reference gene primers. The table came from immunoSEQ multiplex PCR; TCRdb's copy has only in-frame clones and leaves some out. That table gives V, J and clone size, and the DNA gave D and trimming. The sample contains 25,000 to 35,000 clones, 75% to 90% of which appear only once.

This TCR came from a human donor in a cohort sampled during active COVID-19. Input material: peripheral blood. The rearrangement uses TRBV19 and TRBJ2-7; the D gene is possibly TRBD1 (6 bases). CDR3 in amino acids: CASSPSGTSYYEQYF. DNA for the CDR3: TGTGCCAGTAGCCCCTCCGGGACAAGCTACTACGAGCAGTACTTC.